The 18 T cell receptor beta chains given below trace back to one sample, sequenced in a study of molecular identifiers for immune sequencing clone quantification. TCRdb independently ran MiXCR on the PCR reads; one entry per CDR3 protein. The table shows some 320,000 distinct CDR3 sequences, with around a fifth occurring only once. Material: naive CD8+ T cells from blood, with Jurkat cell RNA spiked in. As to subset: FACS-sorted CD8+CD4-CCR7+CD45RA+ naive T cells. These TCRs come from a human donor in good health. Some libraries in this study had Jurkat cell RNA spiked in.

This clonotype was detected many times. V usage is TRBV5-8 and J usage is TRBJ2-5; D gene ambiguous. CDR1 and CDR2 (germline): SGHTS, YDEGEE. V lost 6 bases and J lost 4, with 16 bases in between. CDR3 length equals 14 residues. In nucleotides, the CDR3 is TGTGCCAGCACGATATTAGTCCGGATAGAGACCCAGTACTTC. Amino acid sequence: CASTILVRIETQYF.

The J gene is TRBJ2-3, the V gene TRBV4-1; 11 bases are shared with TRBD2. The CDR3 is 17 amino acids. The ends lost 0 bases at V and 1 base at J; junction bases unmatched: 3. Germline CDR1 MGHRA, CDR2 YSYEKL. CDR3 nucleotide sequence: TGCGCCAGCAGCCAAGACCCGGGACTAGCGGGCACAGATACGCAGTATTTT. Residues: CASSQDPGLAGTDTQYF.

A few counts support this clonotype. The gene calls are TRBV19 and TRBJ2-7; D not resolved. CDR1 is LNHDA and CDR2 is SQIVND in the germline V gene (reference sequence). Trimming shortened V by 3 bases and J by 0 bases, and 15 bases separated the two germline ends. There are 16 residues in the CDR3. CDR3 sequence (DNA): TGTGCCAGTAGTATCCAAGGCAGGTCACCCTCCTACGAGCAGTACTTC. Protein product: CASSIQGRSPSYEQYF. Drawing the rest from reference TRBV19 and TRBJ2-7, the complete variable domain is DGGITQSPKYLFRKEGQNVTLSCEQNLNHDAMYWYRQDPGQGLRLIYYSQIVNDFQKGDIAEGYSVSREKKESFPLTVTSAQKNPTAFYLCASSIQGRSPSYEQYFGPGTRLTVT.

The count of this clonotype is one. A read error is the likely source, as a far larger clone sits one nucleotide away. This chain connects TRBV12-3 or TRBV12-4 to TRBJ1-1; D is ambiguous. This CDR3 spans 14 amino acids. The CDR3 nucleotides read TGTGCCAGCAGTTTTCGGGGAGTAGGCACTGAAACTTTCTTT. This encodes CASSFRGVGTETFF.

This clonotype was counted ten times or more. V gene TRBV13 combines with J gene TRBJ1-4, with unresolved D. Per the germline V gene, CDR1 is PRHDT and CDR2 is FYEKMQ (reference sequence). This CDR3 contains 14 residues. With 4 bases removed from V and 5 bases from J, the gap between germline ends came to 11 bases. CDR3 loop: CASSSAEKNEKLFF. CDR3 DNA: TGTGCCAGCAGCTCCGCAGAAAAGAATGAAAAACTGTTTTTT.

This clonotype was counted only a few times. This chain joins TRBV9 and TRBJ1-1; D call uncertain. The CDR3 has 15 amino acids. The V gene lost 0 bases and the J gene lost 3 bases, with 12 bases spanning the gap. Germline CDR1 and CDR2: SGDLS and YYNGEE. CDR3 coding DNA: TGTGCCAGCAGCGTAGAGGGCAGGCAGGACACTGAAGCTTTCTTT. Protein: CASSVEGRQDTEAFF.

Many counts were recorded for this clonotype. The J gene is TRBJ2-3, the V gene TRBV7-9; 11 bases map to TRBD2. Germline CDR1 and CDR2: SEHNR and FQNEAQ (reference sequence). The V segment lost 2 bases and the J segment 4 bases; nucleotides outside the gene matches: 5. CDR3 size: 16 residues. The chain's CDR3 is CASSLRGGLAADTQYF. CDR3 sequence (DNA): TGTGCCAGCAGCTTACGCGGGGGACTAGCGGCAGATACGCAGTATTTT.

This clonotype was counted many times. V and J are TRBV5-1 and TRBJ2-7; TRBD1 is a possible D gene (5 bases). Germline V gene sequence: CDR1 SGHRS, CDR2 YFSETQ. The CDR3 extends over 12 amino acids. Trimming shortened V by 2 bases and J by 6 bases, and 9 bases separated the two germline ends. CDR3 coding DNA: TGCGCCAGCAGCTTCGACAGACCCGAGCAGTACTTC. It yields the protein CASSFDRPEQYF. The whole variable domain, remainder taken from reference TRBV5-1 and TRBJ2-7, is KAGVTQTPRYLIKTRGQQVTLSCSPISGHRSVSWYQQTPGQGLQFLFEYFSETQRNKGNFPGRFSGRQFSNSRSEMNVSTLELGDSALYLCASSFDRPEQYFGPGTRLTVT.

This clonotype was seen just once. This chain uses TRBV5-4 with TRBJ2-3; 9 nucleotides agree with TRBD2. This CDR3 spans 15 amino acids. Per the germline V gene, CDR1 is SGHNT and CDR2 is YYREEE (reference sequence). V lost 2 bases, J lost 2 bases, and 3 bases stayed unmatched. The CDR3 sequence is CASSFSGGYTDTQYF. DNA of the CDR3: TGTGCCAGCAGCTTTAGCGGGGGATACACAGATACGCAGTATTTT.

This clonotype has a count of ten or more. The chain carries TRBV6-1 and TRBJ1-2; D uncertain. Per germline, CDR1 MNHNS and CDR2 SASEGT. The CDR3 extends over 12 amino acids. Trimming left V 2 bases short and J 8 bases short, with 9 bases between. CDR3 nucleotides: TGTGCCAGCAGTGAAAGCATGTTCGGCTACACCTTC. Translated: CASSESMFGYTF.

Concerning this clonotype: A much larger clone differs from this one at a single base, so this may be a read error. The V gene is TRBV27, the J gene TRBJ2-7, with 9 bases that match TRBD1. Germline values: CDR1 MNHEY, CDR2 SMNVEV (reference sequence). The CDR3 sequence is 15 residues long. With 5 bases clipped from V and 9 bases from J, the junction kept 14 bases outside the gene matches. CDR3 amino acids: CASSLTGTGSLGQYF. The CDR3 DNA follows: TGTGCCAGCAGTCTGACCGGGACAGGGTCTTTGGGGCAGTACTTC.

This clonotype was recorded many times. The V gene is TRBV4-3, the J gene TRBJ2-1; 7 nucleotides align to TRBD2. Germline V gene data show CDR1 as LGHNA and CDR2 as YSLEER. The CDR3 sequence is 15 residues long. Losses at the gene ends were 0 bases for V and 4 bases for J; bases not matched to a gene: 3. The CDR3 protein is CASSQDRAGYNEQFF. The CDR3 DNA follows: TGCGCCAGCAGCCAAGATCGAGCGGGATACAATGAGCAGTTCTTC.

Remarks on this clonotype: Just one base apart from a much larger clone, this may be a read error. V usage is TRBV30 and J usage is TRBJ2-2; D remains ambiguous. Germline V gene sequence: CDR1 GTSNPN, CDR2 SVGIG (reference sequence). The CDR3 totals 12 residues. The V end was cut by 8 bases, the J end by 9 bases, with 16 bases between. CDR3 sequence (DNA): TGTGCCGGCCCTGGACGGACCAGGGAGCTGTTTTTT. This codes for CAGPGRTRELFF.

To note about this clonotype: Given a much more abundant clone one base away, this may be a read error. V usage is TRBV5-3 and J usage is TRBJ2-7; no reliable D call. TRBV5-3 is labeled an ORF, and its function is uncertain. The CDR3 covers 13 residues. The CDR3 reads CTSSLQDSYEQYF. CDR3 bases: TGTACCAGCAGCTTGCAAGACTCCTACGAGCAGTACTTC.

This clonotype was counted at least ten times. V is TRBV2 and J is TRBJ2-5, with a possible D match to TRBD1 (5 bases). Trimming stripped 8 bases from V and 5 bases from J, with 18 bases between. Germline lookup yields CDR1 SNHLY and CDR2 FYNNEI. This CDR3 is built from 14 residues. Here the CDR3 reads CASLTDTRSETQYF. For the CDR3, the DNA is TGTGCCAGCCTAACGGACACCCGGTCCGAGACCCAGTACTTC.

This clonotype came up many times. V is TRBV6-5 and J is TRBJ2-5, with 7 nucleotides matching TRBD1. The CDR3 is made up of 12 amino acids. V shed 7 bases, J shed 8 bases, and the junction held 7 bases outside the gene matches. Per germline, CDR1 MNHEY and CDR2 SVGAGI. This chain's CDR3 is CASTGTVGTQYF. The CDR3 nucleotides are TGTGCCAGCACCGGGACAGTCGGCACCCAGTACTTC.

In its sample, this clonotype was seen a few times. The gene calls are TRBV19 and TRBJ2-1; possibly TRBD2 for D (5 bases). This CDR3 comprises 14 residues. Germline values: CDR1 LNHDA, CDR2 SQIVND (reference sequence). V shed 3 bases and J shed 7 bases, with 13 bases lying between them. The CDR3 protein is CASSILATRNEQFF. The CDR3 nucleotides read TGTGCCAGTAGTATTTTAGCGACCCGAAATGAGCAGTTCTTC.

This clonotype appeared many times. The chain couples TRBV6-5 to TRBJ2-7; D remains ambiguous. The germline gives CDR1 MNHEY, CDR2 SVGAGI. V gave up 4 bases and J gave up 2 bases, with 6 bases separating them. This CDR3 is 12 amino acids long. CDR3 nucleotide sequence: TGTGCCAGCAGTTCCCCAGCCTACGAGCAGTACTTC. Amino acid sequence: CASSSPAYEQYF.